A selection of T cell receptor beta chains follows, all from one sample in a study of OX40 agonist ivuxolimab in advanced cancers. Assay: immunoSEQ multiplex PCR; the TCRdb copy retains only in-frame clones and omits some. The repertoire has roughly 35,000 clones, about four fifths of them found once; the top ten carry 1.9%. The source was CD4+ or CD8+ T cells sorted from blood, collected in a trial of the OX40 agonist ivuxolimab. These TCRs come from an adult with an advanced solid tumor such as melanoma, head and neck, liver or kidney cancer. The CDR3 runs from the conserved cysteine through the conserved F or W. Each record gives: D gene, clone size, J gene, V gene, CDR3 protein, CDR3 DNA. A D gene is named only where the DNA matches it firmly. Rows give clone size only sometimes, using once, few, many, or a class for an expanded clone.

TRBD2	-	TRBJ2-5	TRBV14	CASSQYASGQETQYF	TGTGCCAGCAGCCAATATGCTAGCGGACAAGAGACCCAGTACTTC
-	few	TRBJ1-6	TRBV11-2	CASSLDRRFSHSSYNSPLHF	TGTGCCAGCAGCTTAGACCGGCGCTTCAGTCATAGCTCCTATAATTCACCCCTCCACTTT
-	-	TRBJ2-2	TRBV15	CATSRAHTGELFF	TGTGCCACCAGCAGAGCACACACCGGGGAGCTGTTTTTT
TRBD1	-	TRBJ1-2	TRBV28	CASRGGTAEFHTF	TGTGCCAGCAGGGGGGGGACAGCCGAATTTCACACCTTC
-	-	TRBJ1-2	TRBV4-1	CASSQGDRGSNYGYTF	TGCGCCAGCAGCCAAGGGGACCGGGGCTCTAACTATGGCTACACCTTC
-	-	TRBJ1-1	TRBV6-5	CASSYVRGSEAFF	TGTGCCAGCAGTTACGTGAGGGGAAGTGAAGCTTTCTTT
-	-	TRBJ2-7	TRBV6-5	CASSFKRSPYEQYF	TGTGCCAGCAGCTTTAAACGGAGCCCCTACGAGCAGTACTTC
TRBD1	-	TRBJ1-1	TRBV9	CASSVTGLGNTEAFF	TGTGCCAGCAGCGTGACAGGGTTGGGGAACACTGAAGCTTTCTTT
-	-	TRBJ2-3	TRBV2	CASSGVAADTQYF	TGTGCCAGCAGTGGAGTAGCGGCAGATACGCAGTATTTT
TRBD1	once	TRBJ1-1	TRBV5-6	CASSTLGQGFDGTEAFF	TGTGCCAGCAGCACTCTGGGACAGGGATTTGATGGCACTGAAGCTTTCTTT
TRBD2	-	TRBJ2-3	TRBV7-6	CASSLAWESGRRLSDTQYF	TGTGCCAGCAGCTTAGCTTGGGAAAGCGGGAGGCGGTTGTCAGATACGCAGTATTTT
-	-	TRBJ2-3	TRBV4-1	CASSQEVVRDTQYF	TGCGCCAGCAGCCAAGAAGTTGTTAGAGATACGCAGTATTTT
TRBD1	once	TRBJ1-5	TRBV7-8	CASRVGQGNNQPQHF	TGTGCCAGCAGAGTGGGACAGGGGAACAATCAGCCCCAGCATTTT
-	once	TRBJ2-7	TRBV19	CASSRDIYYEQYF	TGTGCCAGTAGTCGGGACATTTACTACGAGCAGTACTTC
-	-	TRBJ1-4	TRBV6-5	CASSLKGLTNEKLFF	TGTGCCAGCAGTCTGAAGGGGTTAACTAATGAAAAACTGTTTTTT
TRBD1	-	TRBJ2-5	TRBV4-1	CASSRDRVLHF	TGCGCCAGCAGCCGTGACAGGGTTTTGCACTTC
TRBD2	-	TRBJ2-1	TRBV11-2	CASSLTGGNNEQFF	TGTGCCAGCAGTCTGACGGGGGGGAACAATGAGCAGTTCTTC
-	-	TRBJ2-1	TRBV28	CASSGRGNEQFF	TGTGCCAGCAGTGGTCGGGGGAATGAGCAGTTCTTC
-	few	TRBJ1-6	TRBV4-1	CASSQEGIRNSPLHF	TGCGCCAGCAGCCAAGAAGGGATTCGGAATTCACCCCTCCACTTT
-	-	TRBJ2-3	TRBV7-9	CASSLTGTSTDTQYF	TGTGCCAGCAGCCTGACAGGGACTAGCACAGATACGCAGTATTTT
-	once	TRBJ1-2	TRBV7-2	CASVSSFGYTF	TGTGCCAGCGTTTCATCCTTCGGCTACACCTTC
TRBD1	-	TRBJ1-2	TRBV5-6	CASSPSRDRAYNYGYTF	TGTGCCAGCAGCCCGTCCCGGGACAGAGCCTATAACTATGGCTACACCTTC
-	-	TRBJ2-6	TRBV6-5	CASSLNRGSGANVLTF	TGTGCCAGCAGTTTGAATAGGGGCTCTGGGGCCAACGTCCTGACTTTC
-	-	TRBJ2-5	TRBV19	CASHSGSLQGAGGETQYF	TGTGCCAGTCATTCGGGAAGTCTTCAGGGTGCGGGCGGGGAGACCCAGTACTTC
TRBD2	-	TRBJ2-7	TRBV28	CASSSPWAGGPYEQYF	TGTGCCAGCAGTTCCCCGTGGGCGGGAGGGCCCTACGAGCAGTACTTC
TRBD1	-	TRBJ2-7	TRBV6-5	CASSYGGTGGYEQYF	TGTGCCAGCAGTTACGGCGGGACAGGGGGGTACGAGCAGTACTTC
-	-	TRBJ2-2	TRBV6-1	CASSFVGELFF	TGTGCCAGCAGCTTCGTCGGGGAGCTGTTTTTT
TRBD1	once	TRBJ1-1	TRBV7-3	CASSPGTVNTEAFF	TGTGCCAGCAGCCCAGGGACAGTGAACACTGAAGCTTTCTTT
-	-	TRBJ2-3	TRBV5-6	CASSFGGGYADTQYF	TGTGCCAGCAGCTTCGGAGGGGGGTACGCAGATACGCAGTATTTT
TRBD2	-	TRBJ2-2	TRBV29-1	CSVDSTSGGLTGELFF	TGCAGCGTTGACTCCACTAGCGGGGGGTTGACCGGGGAGCTGTTTTTT
-	-	TRBJ2-7	TRBV7-3	CASSLVAEGEQYF	TGTGCCAGCAGCTTAGTAGCCGAGGGCGAGCAGTACTTC
-	-	TRBJ1-4	TRBV27	CASSLLHQNEKLFF	TGTGCCAGCAGTTTATTGCACCAAAATGAAAAACTGTTTTTT